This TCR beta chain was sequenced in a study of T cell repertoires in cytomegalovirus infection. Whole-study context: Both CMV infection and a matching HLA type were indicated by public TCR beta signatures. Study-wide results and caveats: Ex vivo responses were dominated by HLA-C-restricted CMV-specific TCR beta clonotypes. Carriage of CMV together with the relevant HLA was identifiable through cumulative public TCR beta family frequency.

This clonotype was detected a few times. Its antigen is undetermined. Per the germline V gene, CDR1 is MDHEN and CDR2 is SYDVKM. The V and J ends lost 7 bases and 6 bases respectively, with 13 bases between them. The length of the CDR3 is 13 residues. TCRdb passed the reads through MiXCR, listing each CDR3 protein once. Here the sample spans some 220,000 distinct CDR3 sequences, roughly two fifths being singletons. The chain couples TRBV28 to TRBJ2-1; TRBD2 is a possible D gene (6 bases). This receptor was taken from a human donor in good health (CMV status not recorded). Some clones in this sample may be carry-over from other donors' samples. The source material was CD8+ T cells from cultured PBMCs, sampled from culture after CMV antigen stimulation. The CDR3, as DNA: TGTGCCAGCATCCCTAGCGAGGGCAATGAGCAGTTCTTC. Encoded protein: CASIPSEGNEQFF.